Described below is a single TCR beta chain sequence and its context. This sample is drawn from a study of blood T cell repertoires in COVID-19. The authors' processing: Quantification of nucleated cells was approximated via reference gene primer amplification. TCRdb's table, derived via immunoSEQ multiplex PCR, lists solely in-frame clones and lacks some. That table is the source of V, J and clone size, and D and trimming were worked out from the DNA. The profile covers 180,000 or so clones, with almost 90% appearing a single time and roughly 0.6% taken by the ten largest. CDR1 is SQVTM, CDR2 ANQGSEA, per germline. The CDR3 length is 16 residues. Trimming left V 0 bases short and J 5 bases short, with 17 bases between.

The sample was peripheral blood. This receptor was taken from a man aged 45-65 years with acute or convalescent COVID-19. The rearrangement joins TRBV29-1 to TRBJ1-5, with D perhaps TRBD1 (6 bases). The CDR3 DNA reads TGCAGCGTTGAAGAAACGACAGGCGATGGGGATCAGCCCCAGCATTTT. This encodes CSVEETTGDGDQPQHF. The variable domain in full, completed from reference TRBV29-1 and TRBJ1-5, reads SAVISQKPSRDICQRGTSLTIQCQVDSQVTMMFWYRQQPGQSLTLIATANQGSEATYESGFVIDKFPISRPNLTFSTLTVSNMSPEDSSIYLCSVEETTGDGDQPQHFGDGTRLSIL.